This T cell receptor (beta chain) was recovered during a study of cytomegalovirus exposure and HLA in healthy donors. Study-wide context: Out of 150 million to 200 million T cells, an earlier analysis found some 110 million unique TCR beta sequences in total.

In regard to this clone: Its target is unknown.

Study findings and constraints: The authors later found TCR association rates varying by HLA locus, with DRB1 most and HLA-C fewest. It was shown in a later analysis that HLA-associated TCR beta chains were more clonally expanded than other, equally common chains.

Germline V lookup: CDR1 SGHRS, CDR2 YFSETQ. J was trimmed by 1 base and V by 2 bases; bases with no gene match: 4. This CDR3 is 16 amino acids long. PCR was performed using 60 Vbeta and 13 Jbeta primers. In the original analysis: About 9.9 million shared chains were among tens of millions of unique TCR beta chains counted in a later analysis. Here immunoSEQ multiplex PCR was the method, and the copy in TCRdb shows in-frame clones only, minus some. V, J and clone size derive from that table, while D and trimming were established from the DNA sequence. The sample yields some 130,000 clones, 60% to 80% seen once.

The V and J genes are TRBV5-1 and TRBJ2-7; TRBD2 matches at 12 bases. The sequencing input was PBMCs. The TCR originated in a man aged 25-40 years in good health and CMV-seronegative. The CDR3 is CASSFTSGRKSYEQYF. CDR3 bases: TGCGCCAGCAGCTTCACTAGCGGGAGGAAGTCCTACGAGCAGTACTTC.